This T cell receptor beta chain was captured in a study of blood T cell repertoires in COVID-19. About the research overall: COVID-19 samples, acute and convalescent, were from the United States, Italy and Spain. Sources were T cells, B-cell-depleted T cells, or PBMCs; the material itself was cDNA or gDNA.

The V segment lost 4 bases and the J segment 6 bases; nucleotides outside the gene matches: 4. The CDR3 runs 14 residues. Germline CDR1 is SNHLY and CDR2 is FYNNEI. The method was immunoSEQ multiplex PCR; TCRdb's version includes in-frame clones alone and lacks a portion of them. The sample carries fewer than 150,000 clones, 85% recorded once. The gene calls are TRBV2 and TRBJ1-4; 8 nucleotides match TRBD1. Sequencing used peripheral blood. The clonotype comes from a man in his forties or fifties with acute or convalescent COVID-19. DNA for the CDR3: TGTGCCAGCAGTGGGACAGGGAGAGATGAAAAACTGTTTTTT. Amino acid sequence: CASSGTGRDEKLFF.